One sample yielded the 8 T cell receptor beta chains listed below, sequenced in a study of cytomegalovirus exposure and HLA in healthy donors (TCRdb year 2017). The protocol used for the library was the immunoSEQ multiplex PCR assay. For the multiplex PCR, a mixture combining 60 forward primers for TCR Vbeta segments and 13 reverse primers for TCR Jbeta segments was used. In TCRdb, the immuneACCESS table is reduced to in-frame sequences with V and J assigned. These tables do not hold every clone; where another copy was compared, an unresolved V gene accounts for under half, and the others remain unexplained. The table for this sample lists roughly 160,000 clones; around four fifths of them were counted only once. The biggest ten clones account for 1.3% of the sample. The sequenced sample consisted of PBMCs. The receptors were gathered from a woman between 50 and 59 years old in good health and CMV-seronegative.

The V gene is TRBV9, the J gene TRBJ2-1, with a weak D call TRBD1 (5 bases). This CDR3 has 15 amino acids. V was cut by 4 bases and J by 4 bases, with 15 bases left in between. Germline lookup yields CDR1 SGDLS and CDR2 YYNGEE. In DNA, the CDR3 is TGTGCCAGCAGCCCAGAAGACTGGACATACAATGAGCAGTTCTTC. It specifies CASSPEDWTYNEQFF.

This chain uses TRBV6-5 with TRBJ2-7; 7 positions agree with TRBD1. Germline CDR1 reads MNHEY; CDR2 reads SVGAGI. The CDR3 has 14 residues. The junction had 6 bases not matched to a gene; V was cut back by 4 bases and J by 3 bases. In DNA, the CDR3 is TGTGCCAGCAGTTCCCCGACAGGGAGCTACGAGCAGTACTTC. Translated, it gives CASSSPTGSYEQYF.

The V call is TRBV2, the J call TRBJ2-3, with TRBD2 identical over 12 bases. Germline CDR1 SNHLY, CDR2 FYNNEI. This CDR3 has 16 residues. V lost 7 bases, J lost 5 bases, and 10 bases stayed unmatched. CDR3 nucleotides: TGTGCCAGCATTCCGTCTAGCGGGGGGGCTGTAGATACGCAGTATTTT. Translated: CASIPSSGGAVDTQYF.

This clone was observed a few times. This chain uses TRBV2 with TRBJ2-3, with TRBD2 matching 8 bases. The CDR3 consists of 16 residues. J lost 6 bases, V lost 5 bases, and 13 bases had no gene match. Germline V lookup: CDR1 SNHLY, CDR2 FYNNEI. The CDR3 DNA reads TGTGCCAGCAGTCCTCGAGGGAGCGGGGGAAGGGATACGCAGTATTTT. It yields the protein CASSPRGSGGRDTQYF.

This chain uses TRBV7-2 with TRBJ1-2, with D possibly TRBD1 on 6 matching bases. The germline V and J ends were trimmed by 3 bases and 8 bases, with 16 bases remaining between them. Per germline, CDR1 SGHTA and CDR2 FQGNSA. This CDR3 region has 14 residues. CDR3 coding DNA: TGTGCCAGCAGCTTCACCATACAGGGTACGGGCTACACCTTC. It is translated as CASSFTIQGTGYTF. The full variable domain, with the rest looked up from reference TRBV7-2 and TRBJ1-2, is GAGVSQSPSNKVTEKGKDVELRCDPISGHTALYWYRQSLGQGLEFLIYFQGNSAPDKSGLPSDRFSAERTGGSVSTLTIQRTQQEDSAVYLCASSFTIQGTGYTFGSGTRLTVV.

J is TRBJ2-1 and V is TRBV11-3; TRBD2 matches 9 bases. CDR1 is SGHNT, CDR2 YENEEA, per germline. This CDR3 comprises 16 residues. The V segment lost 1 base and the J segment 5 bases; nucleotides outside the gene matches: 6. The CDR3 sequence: CASSLVGLAYNNEQFF. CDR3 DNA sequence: TGTGCCAGCAGCTTAGTAGGACTAGCGTATAACAATGAGCAGTTCTTC. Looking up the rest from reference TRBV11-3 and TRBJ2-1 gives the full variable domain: EAGVVQSPRYKIIEKKQPVAFWCNPISGHNTLYWYLQNLGQGPELLIRYENEEAVDDSQLPKDRFSAERLKGVDSTLKIQPAELGDSAVYLCASSLVGLAYNNEQFFGPGTRLTVL.

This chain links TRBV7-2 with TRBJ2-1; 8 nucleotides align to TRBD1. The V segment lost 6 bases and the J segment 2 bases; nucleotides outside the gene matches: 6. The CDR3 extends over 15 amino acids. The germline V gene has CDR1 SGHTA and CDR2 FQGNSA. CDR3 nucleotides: TGTGCCAGCAGTTCCGGGACAGGAGCCTACAATGAGCAGTTCTTC. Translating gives CASSSGTGAYNEQFF.

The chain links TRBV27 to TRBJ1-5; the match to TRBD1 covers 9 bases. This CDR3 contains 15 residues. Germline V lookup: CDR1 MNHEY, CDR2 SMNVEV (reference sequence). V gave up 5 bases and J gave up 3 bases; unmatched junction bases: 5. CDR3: CASSRGQGVNQPQHF. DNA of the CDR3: TGTGCCAGCAGTAGGGGACAGGGAGTCAATCAGCCCCAGCATTTT.